The sample holds many counts of the clone carrying this TCR beta chain. What it binds is not known. TCRdb re-derived calls from the 5' RACE reads in MiXCR, one entry per CDR3 protein. Of 340,000 or so distinct CDR3 sequences in the sample, 13% were seen once. This entry belongs to a study of T-cell memory formation after mild COVID-19. Across the whole study: In these data, TCR clusters were largely donor specific. The study's findings and limits: Contracting CD8+ clones were enriched in EMRA, CD4+ mainly in CM and EM.

Germline lookup yields CDR1 MGHRA and CDR2 YSYEKL. This CDR3 comprises 19 residues. The V gene lost 1 base and the J gene lost 0 bases, with 18 bases spanning the gap. The chain employs TRBV4-1 and TRBJ2-2; the D gene is possibly TRBD1 (5 bases). This clonotype was sampled from a man aged 18 to 35 who had mild COVID-19 (a few samples of this study predate the infection). Cell type and time point are not known. Sequenced: PBMCs or a T cell subset sorted from them (not recorded which). The CDR3 sequence: CASSQGRTGYTSNTGELFF. DNA for the CDR3: TGCGCCAGCAGCCAAGGACGTACAGGCTACACCTCGAACACCGGGGAGCTGTTTTTT.